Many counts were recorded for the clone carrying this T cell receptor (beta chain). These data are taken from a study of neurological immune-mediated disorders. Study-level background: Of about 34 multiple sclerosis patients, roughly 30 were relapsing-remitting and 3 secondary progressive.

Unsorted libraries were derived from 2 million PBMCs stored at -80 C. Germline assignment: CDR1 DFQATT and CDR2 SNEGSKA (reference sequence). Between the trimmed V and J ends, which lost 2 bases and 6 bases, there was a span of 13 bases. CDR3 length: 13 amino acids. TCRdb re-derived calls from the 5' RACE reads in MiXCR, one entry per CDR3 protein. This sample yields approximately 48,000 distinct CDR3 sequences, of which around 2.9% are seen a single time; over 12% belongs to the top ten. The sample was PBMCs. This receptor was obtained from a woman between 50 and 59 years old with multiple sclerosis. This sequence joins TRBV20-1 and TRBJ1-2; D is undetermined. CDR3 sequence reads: CSARLRSGDGYTF. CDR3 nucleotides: TGCAGTGCTAGATTACGATCCGGGGATGGCTACACCTTC.